These 11 T cell receptor beta chains were sequenced from one sample in a study of cytomegalovirus exposure and HLA in healthy donors. The PCR employed 60 Vbeta primers together with 13 Jbeta primers. Using immunoSEQ multiplex PCR, the repertoire was profiled, and TCRdb retains in-frame clones only, with some absent. The table lists approximately 150,000 clones, 80% of them singletons. Material for sequencing was PBMCs. The receptors originated from a woman in her forties in good health and CMV-seronegative.

V gene TRBV14 combines with J gene TRBJ2-6; tentatively, D is TRBD1 (6 bases). CDR3 length: 17 amino acids. V gave up 5 bases and J gave up 0 bases, with 14 bases separating them. Germline V gives CDR1 SGHDN, CDR2 FVKESK. CDR3: CASSRGTPDSGANVLTF. The CDR3 DNA is TGTGCCAGCAGCAGAGGGACACCCGACTCTGGGGCCAACGTCCTGACTTTC. Combining the CDR3 with reference TRBV14 and TRBJ2-6 gives the whole variable domain EAGVTQFPSHSVIEKGQTVTLRCDPISGHDNLYWYRRVMGKEIKFLLHFVKESKQDESGMPNNRFLAERTGGTYSTLKVQPAELEDSGVYFCASSRGTPDSGANVLTFGAGSRLTVL.

This chain links TRBV4-1 with TRBJ2-3; tentative D call: TRBD2 (6 bases). The V gene lost 3 bases and the J gene lost 4 bases, with 20 bases spanning the gap. Germline V gene lookup returns CDR1 MGHRA and CDR2 YSYEKL. This CDR3 comprises 17 residues. The CDR3 is CASSQNLADGAADTQYF. The CDR3 DNA reads TGCGCCAGCAGCCAGAATTTAGCGGATGGGGCGGCAGATACGCAGTATTTT.

This rearrangement joins TRBV28 to TRBJ1-5, with 7 bases lining up with TRBD1. The germline V gene has CDR1 MDHEN and CDR2 SYDVKM. V trimming: 5 bases; J trimming: 6 bases; junction bases outside the gene matches: 4. The CDR3 consists of 13 residues. In nucleotides, the CDR3 is TGTGCCAGCAGTCGGGACAGCCGTCAGCCCCAGCATTTT. Encoded protein: CASSRDSRQPQHF.

Worth noting for this clone: The same CDR3 can be traced to other DNA sequences in this sample. The chain couples TRBV4-1 to TRBJ2-1; 8 nucleotides agree with TRBD2. Germline V gene sequence: CDR1 MGHRA, CDR2 YSYEKL. With V trimmed by 3 bases and J by 7 bases, 11 bases remained unmatched. The CDR3 covers 16 residues. The CDR3 sequence: CASSHSAGDMVNEQFF. The CDR3 nucleotides are TGCGCCAGCAGCCACTCAGCGGGAGACATGGTTAATGAGCAGTTCTTC.

The CDR3 bases are TGTGCCAGCAGCTTCTTGACATTAACCACAGATACGCAGTATTTT. Protein sequence: CASSFLTLTTDTQYF. V gene TRBV5-6 combines with J gene TRBJ2-3; the D is unclear. Germline V lookup: CDR1 SGHDT, CDR2 YYEEEE. The CDR3 extends over 15 amino acids. V shed 2 bases and J shed 2 bases, with 12 bases lying between them. Combining the CDR3 with reference TRBV5-6 and TRBJ2-3 gives the whole variable domain DAGVTQSPTHLIKTRGQQVTLRCSPKSGHDTVSWYQQALGQGPQFIFQYYEEEERQRGNFPDRFSGHQFPNYSSELNVNALLLGDSALYLCASSFLTLTTDTQYFGPGTRLTVL.

This clone has a handful of counts. This sequence joins TRBV12-5 and TRBJ1-5; D is perhaps TRBD1 (5 bases). With 4 bases removed from V and 3 bases from J, the gap between germline ends came to 13 bases. From germline, CDR1 is LGHNT and CDR2 FRNRAP. This CDR3 has 15 amino acids. The DNA for the CDR3 is TGTGCTAGTGGTTCCCCCGACAGCTACAATCAGCCCCAGCATTTT. It translates to CASGSPDSYNQPQHF. Combining the CDR3 with reference TRBV12-5 and TRBJ1-5 gives the whole variable domain DARVTQTPRHKVTEMGQEVTMRCQPILGHNTVFWYRQTMMQGLELLAYFRNRAPLDDSGMPKDRFSAEMPDATLATLKIQPSEPRDSAVYFCASGSPDSYNQPQHFGDGTRLSIL.

This clone was counted only a few times. The identical CDR3 is also encoded by other nucleotide sequences in the sample. The chain uses TRBV27 and TRBJ1-2; 7 bases line up with TRBD1. CDR1 MNHEY and CDR2 SMNVEV come from the germline V gene (reference sequence). The CDR3 is 15 residues long. V lost 5 bases and J lost 7; bases outside the gene matches: 13. The CDR3, as DNA: TGTGCCAGCAGTAGCGACAGGGCTTCAGTGGGTGGCTACACCTTC. Encoded protein: CASSSDRASVGGYTF.

CDR3 protein: CASTKSGNEQFF. CDR3 coding DNA: TGTGCCAGCACCAAAAGCGGGAATGAGCAGTTCTTC. V gene TRBV6-6 combines with J gene TRBJ2-1, with TRBD2 as a possible D gene (6 bases). Germline lookup yields CDR1 MNHNY and CDR2 SVGAGI (reference sequence). Trimming took 7 bases from V and 7 from J, leaving 11 bases between them. The CDR3 length is 12 residues.

The chain couples TRBV5-1 to TRBJ2-7; D unclear. The CDR3 is made up of 11 amino acids. In germline, CDR1 is SGHRS, CDR2 YFSETQ. The V gene lost 4 bases and the J gene lost 4 bases, with 6 bases spanning the gap. The CDR3 protein is CASSTPYEQYF. For the CDR3, the DNA is TGCGCCAGCAGCACACCATACGAGCAGTACTTC.

This chain joins TRBV7-8 and TRBJ2-5, with TRBD1 matching over 9 bases. The junction had 12 bases not matched to a gene; V was cut back by 5 bases and J by 2 bases. CDR1 is SGHVS, CDR2 FQNEAQ, per germline. CDR3 length equals 17 residues. In DNA form, the CDR3 reads TGTGCCAGCAGCCCATCAAACTCTGACAGGGGGCAAGAGACCCAGTACTTC. This sequence encodes CASSPSNSDRGQETQYF. The full variable domain, completed using reference TRBV7-8 and TRBJ2-5, is GAGVSQSPRYKVAKRGQDVALRCDPISGHVSLFWYQQALGQGPEFLTYFQNEAQLDKSGLPSDRFFAERPEGSVSTLKIQRTQQEDSAVYLCASSPSNSDRGQETQYFGPGTRLLVL.

J is TRBJ2-1 and V is TRBV20-1, with D unclear. The ends were cut back, 6 bases at V and 12 bases at J, with 12 bases in the middle. The CDR3 covers 10 residues. Per germline, CDR1 DFQATT and CDR2 SNEGSKA (reference sequence). CDR3 amino acids: CSAEPYVQFF. CDR3 bases: TGCAGTGCCGAGCCCTACGTGCAGTTCTTC.